This entry lists 30 T cell receptor beta chains sequenced from one sample in a study of monozygotic twins with inflammatory bowel disease (dated by TCRdb to the late 2010s). Libraries were constructed by 5' RACE. The sequencer listed for this sample is Illumina HiSeq 2500. The reads went through TCRdb reprocessing, and each CDR3 protein sequence gets one entry with no DNA. This sample's records show approximately 400,000 distinct CDR3 sequences. The ten largest clonotypes hold around 2.3% of the sample. Material for sequencing was blood. Receptor source: a human donor with ulcerative colitis or Crohn's disease, or a healthy co-twin of an affected twin (not recorded which).

The chain couples TRBV12-3 or TRBV12-4 to TRBJ2-2. The CDR3 has 12 residues. The CDR3 is CASSLDIGELFF.

V gene TRBV14 combines with J gene TRBJ2-2; the TCRdb call, TRBD1, lacks DNA for checking. Germline V gene lookup returns CDR1 SGHDN and CDR2 FVKESK. The CDR3 consists of 14 residues. The CDR3 region is CASSQDRGGGELFF.

The V gene is TRBV20-1, the J gene TRBJ2-3; the D gene TCRdb calls, TRBD1, cannot be checked with no DNA. CDR3 length equals 15 residues. Per germline, CDR1 DFQATT and CDR2 SNEGSKA (reference sequence). The CDR3 protein is CSARDSREAPDTQYF.

The V gene is TRBV9, the J gene TRBJ2-3; checking the TCRdb D call of TRBD1 is not possible without DNA. The CDR3 is made up of 14 amino acids. From germline, CDR1 is SGDLS and CDR2 YYNGEE. This chain's CDR3 is CASSVRGNTDTQYF.

The J gene is TRBJ1-6, the V gene TRBV7-8. This CDR3 contains 16 residues. In germline, CDR1 is SGHVS, CDR2 FQNEAQ. The CDR3 sequence is CASRLEGPMGNSPLHF.

The gene calls are TRBV5-1 and TRBJ1-2; the TRBD1 assignment by TCRdb is unverifiable without DNA. The CDR3 runs 15 residues. CDR1 and CDR2 (germline): SGHRS, YFSETQ. The CDR3 sequence: CASSLRRGVGYGYTF.

This chain uses TRBV10-3 with TRBJ2-3; without DNA, the TCRdb call of TRBD1 cannot be checked. Germline V CDR1 and CDR2: ENHRY, SYGVKD. The CDR3 totals 14 residues. The CDR3 loop reads CAIKEGGNGDTQYF.

The chain recombines TRBV27 with TRBJ2-7; TCRdb's assignment of TRBD2 cannot be checked, as there is no DNA. The germline gives CDR1 MNHEY, CDR2 SMNVEV (reference sequence). This CDR3 region has 16 residues. CDR3 amino acids: CASSPASGGRSYEQYF.

CDR3 loop: CANSDMGYQETQYF. The J gene is TRBJ2-5, the V gene TRBV6-6. CDR3 length: 14 residues. The germline V gene encodes CDR1 MNHNY and CDR2 SVGAGI (reference sequence).

The chain joins TRBV7-6 to TRBJ1-5. CDR3 length: 18 amino acids. Germline CDR1 and CDR2: SGHVS and FNYEAQ. The CDR3 loop reads CASNPTASLRYSNQPQHF.

The V and J genes are TRBV5-4 and TRBJ2-1; TCRdb selects TRBD1, and the lack of DNA leaves this call unchecked. CDR3 length: 13 residues. Germline-derived CDR1 and CDR2 are SGHNT and YYREEE (reference sequence). The CDR3 here is CASSGQGRNEQFF. Full variable domain (missing parts from reference TRBV5-4 and TRBJ2-1): ETGVTQSPTHLIKTRGQQVTLRCSSQSGHNTVSWYQQALGQGPQFIFQYYREEENGRGNFPPRFSGLQFPNYSSELNVNALELDDSALYLCASSGQGRNEQFFGPGTRLTVL.

The J gene is TRBJ2-5, the V gene TRBV5-5. CDR1 and CDR2 (germline): SGHKS, YYEKEE (reference sequence). CDR3 length: 14 residues. CDR3 sequence: CASSEITLQETQYF.

The V gene is TRBV5-5, the J gene TRBJ1-1; TCRdb designates TRBD1, a call that cannot be tested without DNA. CDR3 length: 17 residues. Germline CDR1 reads SGHKS; CDR2 reads YYEKEE (reference sequence). CDR3 region: CASSSQPGRWLNTEAFF.

The gene calls are TRBV5-4 and TRBJ1-1; lacking DNA, the TRBD1 call made by TCRdb goes unchecked. In germline, CDR1 is SGHNT, CDR2 YYREEE (reference sequence). The CDR3 is made up of 13 amino acids. CDR3 region: CASSLGFRGEAFF. Complete variable domain (other parts from reference TRBV5-4 and TRBJ1-1): ETGVTQSPTHLIKTRGQQVTLRCSSQSGHNTVSWYQQALGQGPQFIFQYYREEENGRGNFPPRFSGLQFPNYSSELNVNALELDDSALYLCASSLGFRGEAFFGQGTRLTVV.

The chain combines TRBV5-1 with TRBJ1-6. CDR1 is SGHRS, CDR2 YFSETQ, per germline. CDR3 length equals 15 residues. CDR3 sequence: CASSLAQGYNSPLHF.

The chain is built from TRBV2 and TRBJ1-1; the D call from TCRdb, TRBD1, cannot be confirmed without DNA. This CDR3 is built from 13 residues. The germline V gene encodes CDR1 SNHLY and CDR2 FYNNEI. This CDR3 reads CASLTGPNTEAFF. Based on the CDR3 plus reference TRBV2 and TRBJ1-1, the full variable domain is EPEVTQTPSHQVTQMGQEVILRCVPISNHLYFYWYRQILGQKVEFLVSFYNNEISEKSEIFDDQFSVERPDGSNFTLKIRSTKLEDSAMYFCASLTGPNTEAFFGQGTRLTVV.

V is TRBV4-2 and J is TRBJ2-5; the TCRdb call, TRBD1, lacks DNA for checking. The CDR3 has 16 residues. Germline V CDR1 and CDR2: LGHNA, YNFKEQ. The CDR3 sequence is CASSQPAGTGQETQYF.

The chain couples TRBV6-5 to TRBJ2-2. Germline CDR1 and CDR2: MNHEY and SVGAGI. This CDR3 is built from 15 residues. Here the CDR3 reads CASSYSLDASGELFF.

V and J are TRBV7-9 and TRBJ2-7; TCRdb calls TRBD1, which cannot be checked without DNA. This CDR3 region has 16 residues. The germline V gene has CDR1 SEHNR and CDR2 FQNEAQ (reference sequence). This CDR3 is CASSISGTGPFNEQYF.

The chain carries TRBV5-1 and TRBJ1-6. CDR3 length: 12 residues. CDR1 is SGHRS and CDR2 is YFSETQ in the germline V gene. CDR3 residues: CASSYYNSPLHF. Variable domain in full (rest from reference TRBV5-1 and TRBJ1-6): KAGVTQTPRYLIKTRGQQVTLSCSPISGHRSVSWYQQTPGQGLQFLFEYFSETQRNKGNFPGRFSGRQFSNSRSEMNVSTLELGDSALYLCASSYYNSPLHFGNGTRLTVT.

The chain is built from TRBV7-6 and TRBJ2-2; TCRdb's D gene call, TRBD1, goes unchecked for lack of DNA. The CDR3 sequence is 16 residues long. Germline CDR1 and CDR2: SGHVS and FNYEAQ. This CDR3 is CASSLAEDRNTGELFF.

The chain combines TRBV9 with TRBJ2-5; the TCRdb call, TRBD2, lacks DNA for checking. The CDR3 contains 15 residues. The germline gives CDR1 SGDLS, CDR2 YYNGEE. The CDR3 loop is CASSPGAGDQETQYF. Complete variable domain (other parts from reference TRBV9 and TRBJ2-5): DSGVTQTPKHLITATGQRVTLRCSPRSGDLSVYWYQQSLDQGLQFLIQYYNGEERAKGNILERFSAQQFPDLHSELNLSSLELGDSALYFCASSPGAGDQETQYFGPGTRLLVL.

The chain combines TRBV7-2 with TRBJ1-1. Germline assignment: CDR1 SGHTA and CDR2 FQGNSA. There are 14 residues in the CDR3. The CDR3: CASSLGSMNTEALF.

The rearrangement uses TRBV6-1 and TRBJ2-2; as DNA is missing, the TRBD2 call by TCRdb cannot be tested. Per the germline V gene, CDR1 is MNHNS and CDR2 is SASEGT. The CDR3 extends over 17 amino acids. CDR3 region: CASSRLAGGPNTGELFF.

This sequence joins TRBV5-6 and TRBJ1-1. The CDR3 sequence is 14 residues long. CDR1 is SGHDT and CDR2 is YYEEEE in the germline V gene. CDR3 in amino acids: CASSPVGGPSEAFF.

This rearrangement joins TRBV20-1 to TRBJ2-5. The CDR3 length is 15 residues. CDR1 and CDR2 (germline): DFQATT, SNEGSKA (reference sequence). CDR3 in amino acids: CSARRLATLQETQYF.

J is TRBJ1-4 and V is TRBV6-1; absent DNA, TCRdb's TRBD1 call cannot be checked. The CDR3 consists of 14 residues. Per germline, CDR1 MNHNS and CDR2 SASEGT. The CDR3 loop is CASRPGQPNEKLFF.

The chain joins TRBV18 to TRBJ1-2. The CDR3 covers 15 residues. Germline-derived CDR1 and CDR2 are KGHSH and LQKENI. CDR3 in amino acids: CASSPPGHSNYGYTF.

J is TRBJ2-4 and V is TRBV12-3 or TRBV12-4. The CDR3 consists of 15 residues. The CDR3 region is CASSLGGGGVNIQYF.

The rearrangement joins TRBV5-1 to TRBJ2-5. This CDR3 has 14 amino acids. Per the germline V gene, CDR1 is SGHRS and CDR2 is YFSETQ. CDR3 region: CASSLASRPETQYF. The full variable domain, in which reference TRBV5-1 and TRBJ2-5 provide the parts outside the CDR3, is KAGVTQTPRYLIKTRGQQVTLSCSPISGHRSVSWYQQTPGQGLQFLFEYFSETQRNKGNFPGRFSGRQFSNSRSEMNVSTLELGDSALYLCASSLASRPETQYFGPGTRLLVL.